This passage covers 20 T cell receptor beta chains from one sample sequenced in a study of T cells after yellow fever vaccination. TCRdb redid the calling of the 5' RACE reads with MiXCR, one entry per CDR3 protein. The table shows a few hundred thousand distinct CDR3 sequences, with about a sixth occurring only once. The starting material was PBMCs, obtained 5 days after the first yellow fever vaccination. Receptors were obtained from a man between 18 and 29 years old who received the YFV17D yellow fever vaccine.

The sample holds a few counts of this clonotype. The chain carries TRBV12-3 or TRBV12-4 and TRBJ2-7; 7 bases are a match to TRBD1. The J segment lost 5 bases and the V segment lost 6 bases, leaving 4 bases of the junction unmatched. CDR3 length equals 12 residues. CDR3 sequence (DNA): TGTGCCAGCAGCCGACAGGGCAACGAGCAGTACGTC. Amino acid sequence: CASSRQGNEQYV.

The chain combines TRBV10-3 with TRBJ2-3; TRBD1 agrees at 7 bases. The CDR3 consists of 12 residues. Per the germline V gene, CDR1 is ENHRY and CDR2 is SYGVKD. The ends lost 8 bases at V and 4 bases at J; junction bases unmatched: 3. CDR3 in amino acids: CAIEGGPDTQYF. The CDR3 DNA sequence: TGTGCCATCGAAGGGGGCCCAGATACGCAGTATTTT.

CDR3 residues: CASRPGQGSGVYF. The CDR3 region has the DNA TGTGCCAGCAGACCGGGACAGGGGTCAGGAGTATACTTC. The rearrangement links TRBV12-3 or TRBV12-4 to TRBJ2-5, with 10 nucleotides matching TRBD1. This CDR3 comprises 13 residues. J lost 14 bases, V lost 6 bases, and 12 bases had no gene match.

The chain has TRBV20-1 and TRBJ2-5; 14 bases fit TRBD2. CDR1 and CDR2 (germline): DFQATT, SNEGSKA (reference sequence). The CDR3 consists of 15 residues. After removal of 6 bases from V and 2 bases from J, the junction contained 5 bases not matched to a gene. CDR3 sequence reads: CSAGTSGGPQETQYF. CDR3 nucleotide sequence: TGCAGTGCCGGGACTAGCGGGGGACCTCAAGAGACCCAGTACTTC.

V and J are TRBV6-2 or TRBV6-3 and TRBJ2-5; 8 nucleotides match TRBD2. The CDR3 has 14 amino acids. After removal of 5 bases from V and 4 bases from J, the junction contained 6 bases not matched to a gene. The germline gives CDR1 MNHEY, CDR2 SVGEGT. The CDR3 bases are TGTGCCAGCAGTAACGGGAGGGTTGGAGAGACCCAGTACTTC. Translation gives CASSNGRVGETQYF.

The CDR3, as DNA: TGTGCCAGCAGTGAATCTAACGAAGAGACCCAGTACTTC. Its protein is CASSESNEETQYF. The chain joins TRBV25-1 to TRBJ2-5; D gene unclear. Trimming stripped 1 base from V and 3 bases from J, with 6 bases between. The germline CDR1 and CDR2 sequences are MGHDK and SYGVNS. The CDR3 covers 13 residues.

This clonotype was seen a handful of times. V is TRBV5-1 and J is TRBJ1-6, with D uncertain. This CDR3 comprises 15 residues. Germline V gene sequence: CDR1 SGHRS, CDR2 YFSETQ. V lost 0 bases to trimming and J lost 7 bases, with 11 bases between them. In nucleotides, the CDR3 is TGCGCCAGCAGCTTGGATTACCACTCAAATTCACCCCTCCACTTT. This codes for CASSLDYHSNSPLHF.

This clonotype turned up a few times. CDR3 residues: CASSGLGGRDTQYF. The CDR3 nucleotides read TGTGCCAGCAGCGGCCTTGGGGGGCGTGATACGCAGTATTTT. The chain carries TRBV9 and TRBJ2-3; D could derive from TRBD1 or TRBD2 (6 bases each). In germline, CDR1 is SGDLS, CDR2 YYNGEE. The V gene lost 3 bases and the J gene lost 6 bases, with 14 bases spanning the gap. The CDR3 loop spans 14 amino acids.

V gene TRBV6-5 combines with J gene TRBJ2-2; a possible D gene is TRBD2 (6 bases). The CDR3 is 17 amino acids. Germline assignment: CDR1 MNHEY and CDR2 SVGAGI. V was clipped by 0 bases and J by 2 bases, with 13 bases between them. The CDR3: CASSYSLEGSNTGELFF. The CDR3 DNA reads as TGTGCCAGCAGTTACTCGCTGGAGGGTAGCAACACCGGGGAGCTGTTTTTT.

The chain uses TRBV7-9 and TRBJ2-3, with D perhaps given as TRBD1 or TRBD2 (5 bases each). The germline V gene has CDR1 SEHNR and CDR2 FQNEAQ (reference sequence). The CDR3 sequence is 14 residues long. The germline V and J ends were trimmed by 3 bases and 5 bases, with 12 bases remaining between them. The CDR3 is CASSFGTAGDTQYF. The CDR3 bases are TGTGCCAGCAGCTTTGGGACCGCCGGAGATACGCAGTATTTT.

This clonotype was seen only a few times. The chain's CDR3 is CASSLLQQREAFF. CDR3 nucleotides: TGTGCCAGCAGCTTATTACAACAGCGTGAAGCTTTCTTT. The chain carries TRBV7-9 and TRBJ1-1; D is unresolved. CDR1 is SEHNR and CDR2 is FQNEAQ in the germline V gene (reference sequence). This CDR3 spans 13 amino acids. V dropped 2 bases and J dropped 7 bases, with 11 bases sitting between them.

The chain combines TRBV6-1 with TRBJ2-5; D unresolved. Trimming left V 4 bases short and J 6 bases short, with 18 bases between. The CDR3 is 15 residues long. CDR1 MNHNS and CDR2 SASEGT come from the germline V gene. DNA for the CDR3: TGTGCCAGCAGTGTTTATCTAGAACTCCGGCAGACCCAGTACTTC. Protein sequence: CASSVYLELRQTQYF.

In its sample, this clonotype was seen a few times. CDR3 DNA sequence: TGTGCCAGCAGCTCAACCACAGCGTATGGCTACACCTTC. The encoded protein is CASSSTTAYGYTF. The chain is built from TRBV7-2 and TRBJ1-2; the D is unclear. The CDR3 contains 13 residues. Germline assignment: CDR1 SGHTA and CDR2 FQGNSA. Between the trimmed V and J ends, which lost 4 bases and 5 bases, there was a span of 11 bases.

The rearrangement links TRBV20-1 to TRBJ1-2, with D perhaps TRBD1 (5 bases). Per germline, CDR1 DFQATT and CDR2 SNEGSKA (reference sequence). The CDR3 consists of 14 residues. Trimming pared 7 bases from V and 1 base from J, leaving 16 bases between. The DNA of the CDR3 is TGCAGTGTCCATCGAGGACACTTTAACTATGGCTACACCTTC. Translating gives CSVHRGHFNYGYTF.

This clonotype occurred many times. The chain couples TRBV19 to TRBJ2-5; D is unclear. The CDR3 extends over 13 amino acids. CDR1 and CDR2 (germline): LNHDA, SQIVND (reference sequence). The V and J ends lost 4 bases and 0 bases respectively, with 6 bases between them. CDR3 nucleotides: TGTGCCAGTAGTAAGGCGGACCAAGAGACCCAGTACTTC. Its protein product is CASSKADQETQYF.

V and J are TRBV6-2 or TRBV6-3 and TRBJ2-7, with 7 bases lining up with TRBD2. The J segment lost 0 bases and the V segment lost 4 bases, leaving 6 bases of the junction unmatched. This CDR3 region has 15 residues. Germline CDR1 reads MNHEY; CDR2 reads SVGEGT. The DNA for the CDR3 is TGTGCCAGCAGTTCCCGGGACTATTCCTCCTACGAGCAGTACTTC. It encodes CASSSRDYSSYEQYF.

This clonotype was counted between two and nine times. The CDR3 here is CASYHQRGEETQYF. The CDR3 DNA is TGTGCCAGTTATCACCAGCGGGGGGAAGAGACCCAGTACTTC. The chain has TRBV6-9 and TRBJ2-5, with TRBD2 matching 9 bases. Trimming at V came to 9 bases and at J to 3 bases, leaving 8 bases not matched to a gene. The length of the CDR3 is 14 residues. The germline V gene encodes CDR1 MNHGY and CDR2 SVAAGI.

The sample holds a few counts of this clonotype. The chain carries TRBV10-3 and TRBJ1-1; the D is unclear. V lost 3 bases, J lost 3 bases, and 5 bases lay in between. CDR3 length equals 12 residues. Per the germline V gene, CDR1 is ENHRY and CDR2 is SYGVKD. The CDR3 DNA is TGTGCCATCAGTGACGGGGACACTGAAGCTTTCTTT. This encodes CAISDGDTEAFF.

This chain joins TRBV9 and TRBJ1-3; no clear D gene. CDR3 length: 16 residues. The V end lost 0 bases, the J end lost 4 bases, and 14 bases lay between the germline ends. The germline V gene has CDR1 SGDLS and CDR2 YYNGEE. CDR3 sequence: CASSVEGGPSGNTIYF. The DNA for the CDR3 is TGTGCCAGCAGCGTAGAAGGAGGGCCCTCCGGAAACACCATATATTTT.

This clonotype occurred a few times. This chain connects TRBV6-5 to TRBJ1-1; 7 bases are a match to TRBD1. Germline lookup yields CDR1 MNHEY and CDR2 SVGAGI. CDR3 length: 15 residues. V lost 1 base and J lost 0; bases outside the gene matches: 2. CDR3 residues: CASSYWGQLNTEAFF. CDR3 sequence (DNA): TGTGCCAGCAGTTACTGGGGACAGCTGAACACTGAAGCTTTCTTT.